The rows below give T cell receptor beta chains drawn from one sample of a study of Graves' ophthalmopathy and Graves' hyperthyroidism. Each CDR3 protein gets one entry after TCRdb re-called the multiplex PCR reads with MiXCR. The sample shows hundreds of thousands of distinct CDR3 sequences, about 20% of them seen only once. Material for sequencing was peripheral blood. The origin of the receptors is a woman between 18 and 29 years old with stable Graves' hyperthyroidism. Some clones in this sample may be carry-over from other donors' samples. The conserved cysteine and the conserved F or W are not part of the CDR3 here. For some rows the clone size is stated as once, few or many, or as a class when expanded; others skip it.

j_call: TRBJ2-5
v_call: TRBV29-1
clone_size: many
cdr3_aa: SVGHEQETQY

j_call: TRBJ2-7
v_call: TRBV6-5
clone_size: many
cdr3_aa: ASSSRDSSYEQY

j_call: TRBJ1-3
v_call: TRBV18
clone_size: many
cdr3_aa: ASSPPAASGNTIY

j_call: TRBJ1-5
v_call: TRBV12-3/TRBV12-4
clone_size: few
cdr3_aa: ASIFDSNQPQH

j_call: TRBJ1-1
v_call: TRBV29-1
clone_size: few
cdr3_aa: SVDRSPGQGAYMAF

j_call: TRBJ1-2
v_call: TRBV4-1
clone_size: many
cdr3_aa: ASSPSDRQGFYGYT

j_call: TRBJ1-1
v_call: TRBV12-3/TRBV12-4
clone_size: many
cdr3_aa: ASSQGRLTEAF

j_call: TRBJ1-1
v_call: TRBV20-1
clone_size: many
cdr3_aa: SARLLNGQGRGEAF

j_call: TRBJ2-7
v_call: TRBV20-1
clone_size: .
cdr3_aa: SARGLTGANYEQY

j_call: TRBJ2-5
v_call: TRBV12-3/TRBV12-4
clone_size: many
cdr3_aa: ASSLMASGGARDTQY

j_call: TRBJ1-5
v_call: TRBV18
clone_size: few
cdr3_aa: ASSPGPQQNQPQH

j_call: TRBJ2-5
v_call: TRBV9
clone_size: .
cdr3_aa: ASSVEAAQETQY

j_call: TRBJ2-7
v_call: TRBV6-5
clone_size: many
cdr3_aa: ASRWSGVYEQY

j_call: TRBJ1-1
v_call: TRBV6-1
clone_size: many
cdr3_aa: ASSPGTGFEAF

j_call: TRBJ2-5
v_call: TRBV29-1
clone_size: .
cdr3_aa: SVEPSGRETQY

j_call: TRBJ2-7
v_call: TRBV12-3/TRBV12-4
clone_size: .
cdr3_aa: ASSSMGWGYEQY

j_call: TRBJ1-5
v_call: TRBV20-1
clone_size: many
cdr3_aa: SAPTASNQPQH

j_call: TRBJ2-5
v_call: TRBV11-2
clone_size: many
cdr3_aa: ASSLTGAAQETQY

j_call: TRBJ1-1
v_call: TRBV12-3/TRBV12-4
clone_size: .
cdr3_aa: ASSSLNRGPNTEAF

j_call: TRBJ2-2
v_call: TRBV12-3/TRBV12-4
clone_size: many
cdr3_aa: ASSGDKNTGELF

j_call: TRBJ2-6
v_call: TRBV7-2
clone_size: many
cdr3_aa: ASSSSPGQGLSGANVLT

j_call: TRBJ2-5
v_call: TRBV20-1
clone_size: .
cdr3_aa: SVRRPGLEGEPQY

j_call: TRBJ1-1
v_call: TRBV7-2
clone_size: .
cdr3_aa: ASSLYRVRGAF

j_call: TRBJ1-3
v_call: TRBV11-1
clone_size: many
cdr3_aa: ASSARFSEAGNTIY

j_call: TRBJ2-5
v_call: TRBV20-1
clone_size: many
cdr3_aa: SAIAGLQETQY

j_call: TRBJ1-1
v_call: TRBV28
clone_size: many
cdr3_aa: ASSLTTSGGTEAF

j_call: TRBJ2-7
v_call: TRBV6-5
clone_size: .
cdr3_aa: ASSYDGTGLYEQY

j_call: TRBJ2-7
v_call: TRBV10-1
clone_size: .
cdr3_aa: ASSEGGDPY

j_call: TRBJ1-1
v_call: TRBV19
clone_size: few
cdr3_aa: ASNTGATEAF

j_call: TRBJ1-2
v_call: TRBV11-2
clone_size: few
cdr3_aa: ASSLRATNYGYT

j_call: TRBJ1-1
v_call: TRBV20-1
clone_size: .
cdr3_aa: SATPPFQNTEAF

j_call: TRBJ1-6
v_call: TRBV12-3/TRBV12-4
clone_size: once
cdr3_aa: ASSLMAPSYSPLH

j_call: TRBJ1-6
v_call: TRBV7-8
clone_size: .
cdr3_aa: ASSPAGLDFSYNSPLH

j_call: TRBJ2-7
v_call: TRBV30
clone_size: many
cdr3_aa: AWSVTYEQY

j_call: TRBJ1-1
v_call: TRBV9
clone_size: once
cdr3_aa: ASSTHAVNTEAF

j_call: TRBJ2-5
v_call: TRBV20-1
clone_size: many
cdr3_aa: SARDLAGVGETQY

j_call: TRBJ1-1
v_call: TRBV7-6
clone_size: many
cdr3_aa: ASSLALGQGTTEAF

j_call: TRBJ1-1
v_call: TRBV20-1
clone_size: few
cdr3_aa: SAVVQGTAF

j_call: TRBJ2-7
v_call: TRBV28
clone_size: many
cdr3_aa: ASSNQLQGYEQY

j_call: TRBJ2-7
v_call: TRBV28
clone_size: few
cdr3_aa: ASSPSGYGRSYEQY

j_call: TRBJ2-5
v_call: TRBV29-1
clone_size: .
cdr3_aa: SVEWGLVETQY

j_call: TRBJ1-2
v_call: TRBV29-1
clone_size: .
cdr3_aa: SVVPNYLYGYT

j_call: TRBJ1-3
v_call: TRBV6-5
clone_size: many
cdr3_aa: ASSTRGPGNTIY

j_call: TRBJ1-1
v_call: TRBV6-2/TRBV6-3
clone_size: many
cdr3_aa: ASRVTGRGTEAF

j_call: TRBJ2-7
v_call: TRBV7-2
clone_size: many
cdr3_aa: ASSLAGLWGSRQYEQY

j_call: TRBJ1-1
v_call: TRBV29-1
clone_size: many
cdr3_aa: SVEAGGLNTEAF

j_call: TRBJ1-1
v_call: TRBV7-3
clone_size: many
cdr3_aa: ASSAGDTEAF

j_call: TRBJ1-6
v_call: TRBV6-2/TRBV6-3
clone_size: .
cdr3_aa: ASSPTLYDSYRSLH

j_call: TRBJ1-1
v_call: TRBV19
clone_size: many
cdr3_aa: ASIPTGGLILNTEAF

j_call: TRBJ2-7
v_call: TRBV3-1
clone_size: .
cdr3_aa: ATGDTDEQY

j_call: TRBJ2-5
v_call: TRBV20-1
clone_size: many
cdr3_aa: SAPRPGASQETQY

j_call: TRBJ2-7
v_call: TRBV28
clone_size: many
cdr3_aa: ASSLPLRQNSYEQY